Below are 26 T cell receptor beta chains sequenced from a single sample in a study of read filtering for tumor transcriptome and immune sequencing (dated by TCRdb to between 2020 and 2021). Sequencing used an Illumina HiSeq 4000. Starting from 400 ng RNA, TCR libraries were constructed with the Immunoverse kit using molecular barcoded adaptors that cover the alpha/delta and beta/gamma chains. Using fastp trimming at Q25 and MiXCR clonotype assembly, TCRdb reanalyzed the public sequencing data and kept in-frame beta chains. Under each unique CDR3 protein, matching rows form one entry showing the most common genes and DNA. Counted in this sample were roughly 56,000 distinct CDR3 sequences; roughly 19% of them appeared once. More than 13% of the sample belongs to the ten largest clones. Sequenced: a population of CD138-negative cells sorted from bone marrow. Sample cell subset or site, as interpreted from the label and publication: bone marrow mononuclear cells depleted of CD138+ plasma/myeloma cells by negative magnetic selection. Receptors originate from a donor at least 40 years old with multiple myeloma.

This clonotype was recorded at least ten times. This chain links TRBV25-1 with TRBJ2-7; tentatively, D is TRBD2 (6 bases). Germline assignment: CDR1 MGHDK and CDR2 SYGVNS. The CDR3 is 18 amino acids. Trimming cost V 3 bases and J 0 bases, with 21 bases left between them. The CDR3 protein is CASSDTRGAGRSSYEQYF. In nucleotides, the CDR3 is TGTGCCAGCAGTGATACCCGAGGGGCGGGAAGGAGCTCCTACGAGCAGTACTTC.

About this clonotype: The junction differs from germline at one of its ends, possibly a read error. The chain recombines TRBV29-1 with TRBJ2-3, with 10 nucleotides matching TRBD2. The CDR3 loop spans 15 amino acids. CDR1 and CDR2 (germline): SQVTM, ANQGSEA. This chain's CDR3 is CSVEDGSGGTDTQYF. The CDR3 DNA reads TGCAGCGTTGAGGATGGTAGCGGGGGGACAGACACGCAGTATTTT.

This clonotype was seen at least ten times. V is TRBV18 and J is TRBJ1-1; possible D gene TRBD1, 5 bases. Germline-derived CDR1 and CDR2 are KGHSH and LQKENI. This CDR3 contains 15 residues. The V end lost 5 bases, the J end lost 6 bases, and 19 bases lay between the germline ends. CDR3 in amino acids: CASSSREAGLSEAFF. In DNA form, the CDR3 reads TGTGCCAGCTCATCCCGTGAGGCAGGGTTGTCTGAAGCTTTCTTT.

This clonotype was counted ten times or more. The gene calls are TRBV20-1 and TRBJ2-7; 8 positions agree with TRBD2. V dropped 5 bases and J dropped 12; count of bases not matched to a gene: 15. This CDR3 spans 13 amino acids. Germline V CDR1 and CDR2: DFQATT, SNEGSKA (reference sequence). The CDR3 bases are TGCAGTGCTTTCCCTAGCGGGTCTAAAGATGGGTACTTC. Protein product: CSAFPSGSKDGYF.

This clonotype showed up many times. The rearrangement links TRBV29-1 to TRBJ2-5; no reliable D call. V gave up 7 bases and J gave up 4 bases, with 13 bases separating them. Germline CDR1 SQVTM, CDR2 ANQGSEA. This CDR3 spans 12 amino acids. This chain's CDR3 is CSADPGGETQYF. In nucleotides, the CDR3 is TGCAGCGCAGACCCAGGTGGAGAGACCCAGTACTTC.

Ten or more counts support this clonotype. This CDR3 reads CASSPGHGELFF. In nucleotides, the CDR3 is TGTGCCAGCAGCCCAGGTCACGGGGAGCTGTTTTTT. The genes are TRBV11-2 and TRBJ2-2; D gene uncertain. The CDR3 spans 12 residues. From germline, CDR1 is SGHAT and CDR2 FQNNGV. Trimming took off 5 bases at V and 7 bases at J, with 8 bases between the two ends.

About this clonotype itself: A read error may be the cause here, since a much bigger clone is one base away. CDR3 residues: CASCEGNEQYF. CDR3 bases: TGTGCCAGCTGTGAGGGTAACGAGCAGTACTTC. The chain links TRBV28 to TRBJ2-7; D may be TRBD2 (5 bases). V lost 8 bases, J lost 5 bases, and 10 bases lay in between. The CDR3 covers 11 residues. The germline V gene has CDR1 MDHEN and CDR2 SYDVKM.

This clonotype has only a few counts. This sequence joins TRBV15 and TRBJ1-5, with 8 bases identical to TRBD1. With V trimmed by 0 bases and J by 5 bases, 3 bases remained unmatched. Germline assignment: CDR1 LNHNV and CDR2 YYDKDF (reference sequence). This CDR3 comprises 15 residues. The CDR3 DNA reads as TGTGCCACCAGCAGAGAAGGGACAGGTCATCAGCCCCAGCATTTT. Its protein product is CATSREGTGHQPQHF.

Turning to this clonotype: Since a much larger clone is just one base distant, this may be a read error. The chain is built from TRBV24-1 and TRBJ2-1; maybe TRBD2 (6 bases). The germline V gene has CDR1 KGHDR and CDR2 SFDVKD. CDR3 length: 12 amino acids. The chain's CDR3 is CATSGGYKEQFF. The CDR3 region has the DNA TGTGCCACCAGCGGGGGATACAAAGAGCAGTTCTTC.

There are many counts of this clonotype. The gene calls are TRBV14 and TRBJ2-5; a weak D match, TRBD2 (6 bases). V was clipped by 1 base and J by 7 bases, with 10 bases between them. Germline CDR1 SGHDN, CDR2 FVKESK. The CDR3 spans 13 residues. The DNA for the CDR3 is TGTGCCAGCAGCCAAGCGGGAGCAGGGACCCAGTACTTC. Encoded protein: CASSQAGAGTQYF. The whole variable domain, filled in from reference TRBV14 and TRBJ2-5, reads EAGVTQFPSHSVIEKGQTVTLRCDPISGHDNLYWYRRVMGKEIKFLLHFVKESKQDESGMPNNRFLAERTGGTYSTLKVQPAELEDSGVYFCASSQAGAGTQYFGPGTRLLVL.

In its sample, this clonotype was seen many times. This chain connects TRBV25-1 to TRBJ2-5; D is perhaps TRBD1 (6 bases). CDR1 MGHDK and CDR2 SYGVNS come from the germline V gene. The V gene lost 4 bases and the J gene lost 9 bases, with 18 bases spanning the gap. The CDR3 consists of 14 residues. CDR3 in amino acids: CASSGYRDTEAQYF. CDR3 DNA: TGTGCCAGCAGTGGATACAGGGACACCGAGGCCCAGTACTTC.

This clonotype was counted between two and nine times. The rearrangement joins TRBV7-9 to TRBJ2-7, with TRBD1 as a possible D gene (5 bases). V dropped 1 base and J dropped 3 bases, with 10 bases sitting between them. The CDR3 has 14 residues. Per germline, CDR1 SEHNR and CDR2 FQNEAQ (reference sequence). CDR3 region: CASSLGGQNYEQYF. The DNA of the CDR3 is TGTGCCAGCAGCTTAGGGGGCCAGAACTACGAGCAGTACTTC.

This clonotype was observed at least ten times. The rearrangement links TRBV29-1 to TRBJ2-7, with D perhaps assigned TRBD1 or TRBD2 (7 bases each). This CDR3 is built from 13 residues. Germline CDR1 is SQVTM and CDR2 is ANQGSEA. V was clipped by 7 bases and J by 0 bases, with 13 bases between them. In nucleotides, the CDR3 is TGCAGCGCCAGGGGGGGAAGCTCCTACGAGCAGTACTTC. This codes for CSARGGSSYEQYF.

A word on this clonotype: A much larger clone differs from this one at a single base, so this may be a read error. The chain recombines TRBV20-1 with TRBJ1-4; no reliable D call. The germline CDR1 and CDR2 sequences are DFQATT and SNEGSKA (reference sequence). This CDR3 comprises 13 residues. The CDR3 DNA follows: TGCAGTGTCCCGCATGCAACTAGTGAAAAACTGTTTTTT. Its translation is CSVPHATSEKLFF.

The V gene is TRBV2, the J gene TRBJ2-7; 8 nucleotides agree with TRBD2. Per the germline V gene, CDR1 is SNHLY and CDR2 is FYNNEI. J gave up 7 bases and V 4 bases, and 12 bases lay outside the gene matches. The CDR3 totals 15 residues. CDR3 nucleotide sequence: TGTGCCAGCAGTGTCATGGCAGTCGGGGGGGCTGAGCAGTACTTC. This gives the protein CASSVMAVGGAEQYF.

With regard to this clonotype: Since a much larger clone is just one base distant, this may be a read error. The rearrangement joins TRBV14 to TRBJ2-3; perhaps TRBD2 as D (5 bases). This CDR3 contains 16 residues. V gave up 1 base and J gave up 4 bases, with 15 bases separating them. Germline CDR1 reads SGHDN; CDR2 reads FVKESK. This chain's CDR3 is CASSQVGQEAPDTQYF. CDR3 in DNA: TGTGCCAGCAGCCAAGTAGGGCAGGAGGCACCAGATACGCAGTATTTT.

At least ten counts were recorded for this clonotype. This chain uses TRBV12-3 or TRBV12-4 with TRBJ2-2; no definite D call. The germline V and J ends were trimmed by 7 bases and 6 bases, with 12 bases remaining between them. This CDR3 spans 13 amino acids. The CDR3 nucleotides read TGTGCCAGCACGAAGGGTGTGGCCGGGGAGCTGTTTTTT. It encodes CASTKGVAGELFF.

This clonotype was seen repeatedly, ten times or more. The rearrangement uses TRBV6-1 and TRBJ1-1, with D uncertain. V was cut by 2 bases and J by 0 bases, with 10 bases left in between. The CDR3 contains 15 residues. Germline V CDR1 and CDR2: MNHNS, SASEGT. The CDR3 spells CASSETLYLNTEAFF. The CDR3 bases are TGTGCCAGCAGTGAAACCTTATACTTGAACACTGAAGCTTTCTTT.

This clonotype was picked up many times. The V gene is TRBV6-2 or TRBV6-3, the J gene TRBJ1-5, with D possibly being TRBD1 (6 bases). The V end was cut by 2 bases, the J end by 4 bases, with 18 bases between. Per germline, CDR1 MNHEY and CDR2 SVGEGT. The CDR3 covers 17 residues. CDR3 sequence reads: CASSYRAGDSPNQPQHF. As DNA, the CDR3 is TGTGCCAGCAGTTACAGGGCAGGGGATTCCCCTAATCAGCCCCAGCATTTT.

In this sample, this clonotype turned up a few times. The rearrangement joins TRBV5-1 to TRBJ2-7; D ambiguous. The CDR3 consists of 16 residues. The V end was cut by 3 bases, the J end by 2 bases, with 18 bases between. Germline V gives CDR1 SGHRS, CDR2 YFSETQ. The CDR3 nucleotides read TGCGCCAGCAGCTATCACGGGCTAGGAACCACCTACGAGCAGTACTTC. This translates into CASSYHGLGTTYEQYF.

This clonotype was recorded many times. The chain has TRBV7-9 and TRBJ2-2, with TRBD2 identical over 8 bases. Germline V lookup: CDR1 SEHNR, CDR2 FQNEAQ (reference sequence). The CDR3 consists of 15 residues. J was trimmed by 4 bases and V by 5 bases; bases with no gene match: 6. The DNA of the CDR3 is TGTGCCAGCAGCCCCAACCGGGGGGGCACCGGGGAGCTGTTTTTT. Residues: CASSPNRGGTGELFF. The complete variable domain, with remaining parts taken from reference TRBV7-9 and TRBJ2-2, reads DTGVSQNPRHKITKRGQNVTFRCDPISEHNRLYWYRQTLGQGPEFLTYFQNEAQLEKSRLLSDRFSAERPKGSFSTLEIQRTEQGDSAMYLCASSPNRGGTGELFFGEGSRLTVL.

In regard to this clonotype: A read error may account for a junction end that differs from germline. The chain uses TRBV28 and TRBJ2-3, with TRBD2 matching 10 bases. CDR1 MDHEN and CDR2 SYDVKM come from the germline V gene. The CDR3 runs 16 residues. The CDR3 DNA follows: TGTGCCGGCAGTTTGTTAACTAGCGGGACCACGGATACGCAGTATTTT. This codes for CAGSLLTSGTTDTQYF.

This clonotype came up many times. The chain has TRBV20-1 and TRBJ1-1; no reliable D call. The V end was cut by 0 bases, the J end by 4 bases, with 15 bases between. This CDR3 has 15 residues. CDR1 is DFQATT and CDR2 is SNEGSKA in the germline V gene (reference sequence). For the CDR3, the DNA is TGCAGTGCTAGAGAGTTAGCAGTCTTTAGCACTGAAGCTTTCTTT. This encodes CSARELAVFSTEAFF.

This clonotype appeared once. Relative to the germline gene, one junction end is altered; a read error may explain this. The chain employs TRBV3-1 and TRBJ2-3, with 8 bases matching TRBD2. The CDR3 runs to 16 residues. Germline lookup yields CDR1 LGHDT and CDR2 YNNKEL (reference sequence). This CDR3 reads CTSSQDPAGVTDTQYF. Here the CDR3 DNA reads TGTACCAGCAGCCAAGATCCAGCGGGAGTCACAGATACGCAGTATTTT.

At least ten counts were recorded for this clonotype. V is TRBV20-1 and J is TRBJ2-1; 9 nucleotides agree with TRBD2. V shed 7 bases, J shed 7 bases, and the junction held 5 bases outside the gene matches. Germline assignment: CDR1 DFQATT and CDR2 SNEGSKA (reference sequence). CDR3 size: 12 residues. The CDR3 protein is CSGLSGGNEQFF. CDR3 DNA: TGCAGTGGGCTTAGCGGGGGAAATGAGCAGTTCTTC.

This clonotype was counted at least ten times. This chain links TRBV6-1 with TRBJ2-5, with 9 bases that match TRBD2. Germline loops: CDR1 MNHNS, CDR2 SASEGT. Trimming at V came to 4 bases and at J to 3 bases, leaving 3 bases not matched to a gene. This CDR3 has 14 residues. The CDR3 is CASSAAGGKETQYF. DNA of the CDR3: TGTGCCAGCAGTGCTGCGGGAGGGAAAGAGACCCAGTACTTC.